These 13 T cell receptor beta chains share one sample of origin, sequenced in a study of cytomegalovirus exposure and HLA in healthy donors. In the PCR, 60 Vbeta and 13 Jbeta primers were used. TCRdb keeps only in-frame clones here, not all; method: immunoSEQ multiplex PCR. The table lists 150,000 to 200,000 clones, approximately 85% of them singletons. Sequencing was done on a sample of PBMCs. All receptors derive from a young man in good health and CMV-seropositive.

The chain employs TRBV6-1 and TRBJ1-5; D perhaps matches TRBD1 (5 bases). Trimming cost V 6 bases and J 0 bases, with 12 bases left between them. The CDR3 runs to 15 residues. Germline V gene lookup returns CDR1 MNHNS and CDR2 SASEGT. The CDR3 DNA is TGTGCCAGCAGCCCCAGGGCTTATAGCAATCAGCCCCAGCATTTT. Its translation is CASSPRAYSNQPQHF.

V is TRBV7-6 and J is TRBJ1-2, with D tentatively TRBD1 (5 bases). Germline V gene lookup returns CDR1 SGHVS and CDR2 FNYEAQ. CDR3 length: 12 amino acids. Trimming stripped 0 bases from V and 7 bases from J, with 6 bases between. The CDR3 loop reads CASSLAGAGYTF. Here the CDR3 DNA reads TGTGCCAGCAGCTTAGCAGGGGCTGGCTACACCTTC.

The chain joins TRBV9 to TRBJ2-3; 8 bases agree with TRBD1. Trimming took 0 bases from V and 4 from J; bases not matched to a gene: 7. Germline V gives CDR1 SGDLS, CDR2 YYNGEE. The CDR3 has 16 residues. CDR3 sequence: CASSVAGDRGSDTQYF. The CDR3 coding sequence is TGTGCCAGCAGCGTAGCTGGTGACAGGGGCTCAGATACGCAGTATTTT.

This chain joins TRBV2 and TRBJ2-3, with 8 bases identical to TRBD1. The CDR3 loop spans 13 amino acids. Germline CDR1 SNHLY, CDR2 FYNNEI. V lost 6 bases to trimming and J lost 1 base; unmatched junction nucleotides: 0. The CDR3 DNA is TGTGCCAGCAGGGACAGGGGCACAGATACGCAGTATTTT. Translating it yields CASRDRGTDTQYF.

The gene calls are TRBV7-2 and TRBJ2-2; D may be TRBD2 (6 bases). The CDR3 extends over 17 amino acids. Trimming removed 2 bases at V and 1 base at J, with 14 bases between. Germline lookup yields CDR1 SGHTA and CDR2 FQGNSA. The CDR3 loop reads CASSLIGGLQNTGELFF. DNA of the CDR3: TGTGCCAGCAGCTTAATAGGTGGACTACAGAACACCGGGGAGCTGTTTTTT.

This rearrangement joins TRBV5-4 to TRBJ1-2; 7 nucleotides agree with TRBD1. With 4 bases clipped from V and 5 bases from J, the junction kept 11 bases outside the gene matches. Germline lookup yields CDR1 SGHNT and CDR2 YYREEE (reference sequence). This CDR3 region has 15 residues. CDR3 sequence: CASSRGGGEGYGYTF. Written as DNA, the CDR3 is TGTGCCAGCAGCCGTGGAGGGGGCGAAGGGTATGGCTACACCTTC.

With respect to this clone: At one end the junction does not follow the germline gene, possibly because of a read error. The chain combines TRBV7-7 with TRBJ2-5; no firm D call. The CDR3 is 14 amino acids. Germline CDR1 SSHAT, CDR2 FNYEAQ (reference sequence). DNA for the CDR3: TGTGCTAGCAGCTTAGCTATGGGCCAGGAGACCCAGTACTTC. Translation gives CASSLAMGQETQYF.

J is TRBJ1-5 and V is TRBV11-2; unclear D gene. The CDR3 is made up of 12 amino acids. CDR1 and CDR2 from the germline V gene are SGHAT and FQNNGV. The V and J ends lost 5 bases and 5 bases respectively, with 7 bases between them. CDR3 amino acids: CASSPPHQPQHF. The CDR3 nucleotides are TGTGCCAGCAGCCCTCCTCATCAGCCCCAGCATTTT.

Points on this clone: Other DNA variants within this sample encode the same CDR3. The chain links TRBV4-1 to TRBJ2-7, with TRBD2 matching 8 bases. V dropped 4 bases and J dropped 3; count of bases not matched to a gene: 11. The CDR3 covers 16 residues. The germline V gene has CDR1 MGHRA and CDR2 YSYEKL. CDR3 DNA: TGCGCCAGCAGCCCTATACCGGCCAGCGGGGGCTACGAGCAGTACTTC. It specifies CASSPIPASGGYEQYF.

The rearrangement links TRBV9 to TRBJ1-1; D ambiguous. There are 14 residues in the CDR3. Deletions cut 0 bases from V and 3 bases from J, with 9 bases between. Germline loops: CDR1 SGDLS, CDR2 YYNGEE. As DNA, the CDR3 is TGTGCCAGCAGCGTAGGGGCCCTCCACACTGAAGCTTTCTTT. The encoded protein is CASSVGALHTEAFF.

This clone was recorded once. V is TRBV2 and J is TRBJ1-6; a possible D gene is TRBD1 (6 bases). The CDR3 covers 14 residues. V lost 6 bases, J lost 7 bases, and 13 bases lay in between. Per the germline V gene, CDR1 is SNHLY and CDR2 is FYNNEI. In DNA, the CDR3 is TGTGCCAGCAGCACAGAAAGGGGGAATTCACCCCTCCACTTT. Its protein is CASSTERGNSPLHF.

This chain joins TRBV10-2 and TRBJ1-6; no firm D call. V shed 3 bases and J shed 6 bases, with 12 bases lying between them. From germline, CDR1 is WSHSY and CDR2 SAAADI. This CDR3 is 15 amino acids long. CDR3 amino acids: CASSEETFGNSPLHF. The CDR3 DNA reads TGCGCCAGCAGTGAAGAAACCTTCGGTAATTCACCCCTCCACTTT.

The CDR3 sequence is CASRLAGGITDTQYF. The CDR3 DNA is TGTGCCAGCAGACTAGCGGGGGGGATCACAGATACGCAGTATTTT. The V gene is TRBV6-1, the J gene TRBJ2-3; TRBD2 matches at 13 bases. The CDR3 runs to 15 residues. V trimming: 6 bases; J trimming: 2 bases; junction bases outside the gene matches: 2. Germline V gene data show CDR1 as MNHNS and CDR2 as SASEGT.